This T cell receptor beta chain was observed in a study of T cells in Graves' hyperthyroidism and ophthalmopathy. Points from the study as a whole: Most thyroid-expanded clonotypes above 0.001 were also found in blood.

This clonotype came up many times. Its antigen is not identified. Patients affected by ophthalmopathy presented a Clinical Activity Score of at least 3, a NOSPECS grade of at least 4, and disease duration below 3 months. Germline CDR1 and CDR2: LGHDT and YNNKEL (reference sequence). Trimming cost V 0 bases and J 2 bases, with 14 bases left between them. The CDR3 runs 16 residues. Amplification yielded TCR beta CDR3 regions, with RNA transcripts as the source. Primed by the HTBI set, a first-round RT-PCR was run on the TCR CDR3. A single record per CDR3 protein comes from TCRdb applying MiXCR to the multiplex PCR reads. The sample has around 600,000 distinct CDR3 sequences, 14% seen once.

This receptor was identified in a woman aged 18-35 years with Graves' ophthalmopathy. The sample taken for sequencing was blood. V usage is TRBV3-1 and J usage is TRBJ2-7; TRBD1 might be the D (6 bases). The DNA of the CDR3 is TGTGCCAGCAGCCAAGAGACACGGACAGTAGCCTACGAGCAGTACTTC. This codes for CASSQETRTVAYEQYF.